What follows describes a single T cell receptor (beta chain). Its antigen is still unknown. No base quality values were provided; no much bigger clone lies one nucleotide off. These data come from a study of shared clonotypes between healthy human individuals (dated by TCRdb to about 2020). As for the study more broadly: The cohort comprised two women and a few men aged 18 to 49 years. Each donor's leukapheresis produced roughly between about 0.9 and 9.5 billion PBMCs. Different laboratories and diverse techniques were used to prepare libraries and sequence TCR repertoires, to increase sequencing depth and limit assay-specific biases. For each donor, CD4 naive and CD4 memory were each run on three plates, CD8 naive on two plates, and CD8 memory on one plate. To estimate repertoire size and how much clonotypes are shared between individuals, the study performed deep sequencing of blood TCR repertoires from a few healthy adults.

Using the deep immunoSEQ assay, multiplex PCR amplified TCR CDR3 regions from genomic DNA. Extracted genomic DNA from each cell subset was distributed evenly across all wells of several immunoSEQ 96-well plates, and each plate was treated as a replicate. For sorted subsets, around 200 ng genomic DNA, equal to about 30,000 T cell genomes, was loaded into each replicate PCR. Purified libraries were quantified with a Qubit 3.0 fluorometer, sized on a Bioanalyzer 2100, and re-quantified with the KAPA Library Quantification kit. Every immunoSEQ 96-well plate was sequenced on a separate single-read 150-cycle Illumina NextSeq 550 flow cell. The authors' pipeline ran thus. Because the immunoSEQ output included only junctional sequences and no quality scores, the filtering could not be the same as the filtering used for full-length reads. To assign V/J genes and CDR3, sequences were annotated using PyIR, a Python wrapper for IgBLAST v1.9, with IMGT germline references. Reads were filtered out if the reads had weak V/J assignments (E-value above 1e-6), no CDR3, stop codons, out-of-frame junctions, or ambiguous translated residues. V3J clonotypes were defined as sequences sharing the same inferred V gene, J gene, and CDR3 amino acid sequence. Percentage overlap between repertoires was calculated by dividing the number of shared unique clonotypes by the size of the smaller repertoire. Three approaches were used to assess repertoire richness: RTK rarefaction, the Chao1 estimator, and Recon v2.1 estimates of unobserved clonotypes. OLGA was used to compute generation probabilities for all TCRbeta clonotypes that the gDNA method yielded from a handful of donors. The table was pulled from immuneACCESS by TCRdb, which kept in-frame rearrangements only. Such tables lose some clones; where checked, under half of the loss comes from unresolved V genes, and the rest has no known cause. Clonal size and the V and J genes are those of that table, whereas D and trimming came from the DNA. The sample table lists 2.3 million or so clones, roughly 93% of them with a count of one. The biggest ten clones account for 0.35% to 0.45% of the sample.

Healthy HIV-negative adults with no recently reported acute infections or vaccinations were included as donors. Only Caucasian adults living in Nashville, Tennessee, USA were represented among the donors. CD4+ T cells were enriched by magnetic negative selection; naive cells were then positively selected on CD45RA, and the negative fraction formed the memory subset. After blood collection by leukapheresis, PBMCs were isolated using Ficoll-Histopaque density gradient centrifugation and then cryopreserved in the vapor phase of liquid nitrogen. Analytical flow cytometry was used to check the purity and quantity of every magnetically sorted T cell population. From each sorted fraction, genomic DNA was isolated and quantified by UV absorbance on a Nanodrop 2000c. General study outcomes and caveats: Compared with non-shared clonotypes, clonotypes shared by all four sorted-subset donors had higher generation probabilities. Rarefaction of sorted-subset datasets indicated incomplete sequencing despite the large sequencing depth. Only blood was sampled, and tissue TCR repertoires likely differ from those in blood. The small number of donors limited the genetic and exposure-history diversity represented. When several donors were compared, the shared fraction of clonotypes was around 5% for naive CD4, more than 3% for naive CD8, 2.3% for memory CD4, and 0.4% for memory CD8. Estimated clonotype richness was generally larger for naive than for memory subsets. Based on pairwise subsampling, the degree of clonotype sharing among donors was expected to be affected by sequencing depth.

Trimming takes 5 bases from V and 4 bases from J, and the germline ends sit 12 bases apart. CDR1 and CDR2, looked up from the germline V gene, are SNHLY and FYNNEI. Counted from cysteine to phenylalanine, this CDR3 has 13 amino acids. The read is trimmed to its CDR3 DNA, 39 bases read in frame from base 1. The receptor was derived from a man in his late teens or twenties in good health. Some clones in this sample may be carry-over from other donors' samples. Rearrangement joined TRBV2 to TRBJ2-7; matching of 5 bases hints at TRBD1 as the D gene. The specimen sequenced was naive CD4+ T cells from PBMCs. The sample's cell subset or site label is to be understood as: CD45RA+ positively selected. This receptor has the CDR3 CASSTSRVYEQYF. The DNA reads TGTGCCAGCAGTACATCCAGGGTGTACGAGCAGTACTTC.